The present T cell receptor (beta chain) was sequenced within a study of technical replicates of blood from a few donors. TCRdb's table, derived via immunoSEQ multiplex PCR, lists solely in-frame clones and lacks some. Counted here are roughly 60,000 clones, approximately 94% occurring once; the ten biggest clones make up about 2.9%. The trim removed 4 bases at V and 10 bases at J, leaving 6 bases unmatched. The germline V gene encodes CDR1 GTSNPN and CDR2 SVGIG (reference sequence). This CDR3 contains 12 residues. This TCR was recovered from a human donor in good health. Some clones in this sample may be carry-over from other donors' samples. Sequences were obtained from PBMCs. The chain combines TRBV30 with TRBJ1-2; 10 bases fit TRBD1. CDR3 loop: CAWTPGQGPYTF. CDR3 nucleotides: TGTGCCTGGACCCCGGGACAGGGGCCCTACACCTTC.